One T cell receptor beta chain is described in this entry. The data were obtained in a study of blood T cell repertoires in COVID-19. Looking at the study overall: Sites in the United States, Italy and Spain provided acute and convalescent COVID-19 samples. T cells, B-cell-depleted T cells, or PBMCs provided the cDNA or gDNA that served as material.

How the authors handled the data: Cell counts per sample came from amplifying reference gene primers. TCRdb's table, derived via immunoSEQ multiplex PCR, lists solely in-frame clones and lacks some. V and J calls and clone size are those listed in that table; D and trimming were worked out from the DNA. The profile covers about 190,000 clones, with 60% to 80% appearing a single time and 15% to 20% taken by the ten largest. This CDR3 has 13 amino acids. V gave up 6 bases and J gave up 8 bases; unmatched junction bases: 7. The rearrangement links TRBV12-3 or TRBV12-4 to TRBJ1-2; 9 bases are a match to TRBD1. The clonotype comes from a man between 60 and 75 years old with active or convalescent COVID-19. Sequencing input: peripheral blood. The CDR3 loop is CASRGTGLVGYTF. For the CDR3, the DNA is TGTGCCAGCAGGGGGACAGGGTTAGTGGGCTACACCTTC.